This TCR beta chain was observed in a study of long-term antiretroviral therapy in people with HIV (dated by TCRdb to between 2021 and 2024). At the level of the whole study: The earliest samples were collected approximately a decade before the 2015 WHO recommendation for immediate ART, a period when ART was typically delayed until CD4 counts fell. A retrospective serial study tested whether changes in peripheral blood TRB repertoire composition and diversity were associated with ART initiation and durable HIV suppression. A total of some 210 cryopreserved PBMC samples were contributed to the cohort by 30 adults with confirmed HIV infection, with samples collected serially over a mean of approximately six years (range 1-12). Among the 25 to 30 participants with HIV, ten to twelve were female. Test extractions of a monoclonal T-cell line alongside approximately 34 polyclonal samples showed no cross-contamination during QIAcube processing. Paper-wide results and their limitations: Inferences about post-ART repertoire changes are limited because no data were available on ART adherence, viral resistance or therapy changes. Compared with controls, HIV repertoires had narrower CDR3 length ranges, and the network structure pointed to an antigen-experienced repertoire that shifted only slightly toward naive after ART. The repertoire was dominated across all time points by expanded TRB clones identified before ART initiation, although this dominance was seen to fluctuate and to decrease in many PLHIV after ART. The samples span the years 2004 to 2017, and the ART regimens used at that time may not be as effective as current regimens. Because PBMC availability was limited, only the TCR beta chain was sequenced, with no alpha chain pairing. Unsorted PBMC were profiled instead of sorted CD4+ and CD8+ T cells because pre-ART samples had limited cell numbers. Starting ART was linked to a significant rise in TRB diversity, yet even with long-term ART the diversity remained significantly lower than in transplant donor controls.

Sequencing of the TRB variable region was done with the immunoSEQ hsTCRB v3.0 assay at survey level resolution. TRB sequencing targeted a depth of about 40,000-50,000 T-cell genomes per sample. An Illumina MiSeq with a v3 150-cycle kit was used to sequence the pooled TRB libraries. As for the authors' bioinformatics: Analysis of repertoires was carried out in R inside a reproducible Nextflow workflow spanning QC, data transformation and analysis. LymphoSeq2, an R package for exploring AIRR-Seq data, was used to implement the custom analyses. Four samples that yielded fewer than 5000 total TRB sequences were excluded, so that 188 HIV repertoires were analyzed. Among the 188 retained HIV repertoires, 55 to 60 were collected before ART initiation and some 130 were collected after ART initiation. Each repertoire was downsampled to 5000 TRB nucleotide sequences, and summary statistics were averaged across 100 downsampling iterations. Only TRB sequences with CDR3 regions of at least seven amino acids were retained for analysis. Diversity was assessed using a clonality score derived from Shannon entropy and using the Gini coefficient. In repertoire networks, the top 5000 CDR3 amino acid sequences were linked whenever an edit distance of one separated two sequences. For TRB CDR3 amino acid sequences, antigen specificity groups and MHC restriction were predicted with GLIPH2. To flag known associations with CMV, EBV, HIV or tissue antigens, CDR3 amino acid sequences were compared against VDJdb and McPAS-TCR. Pre-ART, post-ART and control groups were compared with Wilcoxon signed-rank tests and Holm-Bonferroni correction. Imported from immuneACCESS, the table was reduced by TCRdb to in-frame sequences with V and J called. These copies leave out some clones; in studies compared against another copy, an unresolved V gene accounts for under half, and the cause of the remainder is not known. V, J and clone size are those of that table, while D and trimming were read from the DNA. In all, the sample holds about 30,000 clones, and over 90% of those were seen once. The top ten clonotypes cover 5% to 7% of the sample.

As concerns this clone: Its antigen has not been determined. No much larger clone exists at a distance of one base, and base qualities are not known.

To be included, a participant needed at least one PBMC sample from before ART initiation plus at least two post-ART samples. All participants with HIV were treated in the United States of America. Before DNA extraction, cryopreserved samples containing 1-10 million PBMC were thawed and washed. At the time of the earliest PBMC sample, participants with HIV were aged between about 20 and 54 years. PBMC samples from each participant spanned 1-4 timepoints before ART initiation and 2-8 timepoints after ART initiation, with a median of 7 samples. Serial HIV viral load, CD4+ T-cell count, ART history and demographic data were obtained for every participant. A Qiagen kit on a QIAcube was used to extract genomic DNA from unsorted PBMC, with samples processed in batches of 12. For CDR1 and CDR2, the germline V gene (reference sequence) lists MNHNY and SVGAGI. V and J are truncated by 0 bases and 1 base respectively, leaving an intervening sequence of 9 bases. From cysteine to phenylalanine, the CDR3 is 15 amino acids long. The CDR3 DNA has 45 bases and is translated from base 1.

The TCR originated in a middle-aged woman with HIV. The sequence joins TRBV6-6 to TRBJ1-1, and TRBD1 may be the D gene, going by 5 matching bases. This material consisted of unsorted PBMCs, taken roughly 6.5 years after starting antiretroviral therapy. The CDR3 is CASSYSQGTNTEAFF. The sequenced DNA is TGTGCCAGCAGTTACTCTCAGGGCACGAACACTGAAGCTTTCTTT.